The clone carrying this T cell receptor (beta chain) showed up just a few times. The CDR3 totals 15 residues. V shed 5 bases and J 6 bases; nucleotides not matched to a gene: 13. Per germline, CDR1 SGHRS and CDR2 YFSETQ. Individual cDNA molecules each carried unique molecular identifiers attached by the library. In TCRdb, the RACE reads were re-called with MiXCR into one record per CDR3 protein. The table lists 350,000 to 400,000 distinct CDR3 sequences, just under 6.5% of them singletons. As for time point: patch test 2, 6 weeks after DPC sensitization. The sample's treatment: therapeutic diphenylcyclopropenone sensitization with weekly scalp DPC. Blood collection happened ahead of applying each patch test. This record belongs to a study of human T cells and chemical hapten exposure. Study context: Patients, predominantly female, presented with alopecia areata, totalis or universalis.

This specimen consisted of whole blood, obtained in connection with sensitization to the hapten diphenylcyclopropenone (DPC). The chain recombines TRBV5-1 with TRBJ2-5; 7 bases line up with TRBD2. The clonotype comes from a woman in her late teens or twenties with alopecia areata. Some clones in this sample may be carry-over from other donors' samples. The CDR3 coding sequence is TGCGCCAGCAGATCGCAGCGGGGAGTCGGAAAGACCCAGTACTTC. Translation gives CASRSQRGVGKTQYF. Looking up the rest from reference TRBV5-1 and TRBJ2-5 gives the full variable domain: KAGVTQTPRYLIKTRGQQVTLSCSPISGHRSVSWYQQTPGQGLQFLFEYFSETQRNKGNFPGRFSGRQFSNSRSEMNVSTLELGDSALYLCASRSQRGVGKTQYFGPGTRLLVL.